This record covers a single T cell receptor beta chain. Only a few counts were recorded for this clone. Its binding antigen is unknown. No much larger clone exists at a distance of one base, and base qualities are not known. These data belong to a study of beta chain features in type 1 diabetes (dated by TCRdb to between 2017 and 2018). As for the study more broadly: Patients and healthy donors did not differ in mean age, gender distribution, total cell number or subset yield. Across all samples, fewer than 130 million sorted cells were examined, and cell number per subset correlated strongly with RNA yield. The study compared TCRB repertoires of sorted circulating CD4+ T cell subsets between recently diagnosed type 1 diabetes patients and matched healthy donors. Regulatory and stem cell-like memory subsets were isolated from only 8 patients and about 8 healthy donors, whereas naive and central memory subsets came from all 28 donors. Here is what the overall study found, with its caveats: Naive, central memory and regulatory TCRB repertoires appeared more similar among patients than among healthy donors. At VDJ recombination sites, patients with type 1 diabetes made fewer insertions and deleted more nucleotides, a pattern implying thymic rearrangement abnormalities. Shorter templates might have been favored by PCR, but patient and control samples were amplified and corrected together, so both groups would have been affected equally by any skew. Type 1 diabetes patients showed a moderate but significant shortening of TCRB CDR3 length in all four CD4+ subsets. Because cDNA was sequenced instead of genomic DNA, activated cells with high expression could be over-represented, although the groups did not differ in activation or CD3 levels. HLA sub-analyses involved small numbers of individuals, so any influence of HLA type on TCRB rearrangement remained unresolved.

Each donor gave one peripheral blood draw, averaging around 120 mL, which was collected into heparinised tubes. Naive, central memory, regulatory and stem cell-like memory CD4+ T cells were sorted on a BD FACSAria II using a panel including CD45RO, CCR7, CD25, CD127, CD95 and CD27. All sorted populations exceeded 95% purity. Right away, PBMCs were isolated by Lymphoprep density gradient centrifugation and were stained directly, with no culture step. To minimize batch effects, samples were stained and sorted in pairs, one healthy donor with one patient per experiment. Via the germline V gene, CDR1 is SNHLY and CDR2 FYNNEI. From cysteine to phenylalanine, the CDR3 is 14 amino acids long. Only the CDR3 part of the read is kept: 42 bases, read in frame from the first base. Trimming takes 6 bases from V and 2 bases from J, and the germline ends sit 10 bases apart. The entire isolated RNA was reverse transcribed using the High Capacity cDNA Reverse Transcription Kit, and thus expressed TCRB transcripts were sequenced. Deep immunoSEQ sequencing was performed on naive, central memory and regulatory T cell samples, with an average of around 3.4 million total reads per sample. Sorted cells were lysed in RLT buffer, and RNA was extracted using DNase-treated RNeasy Micro or Mini kits according to cell number. To prevent cross-contamination, each cell subset was processed individually, whereas patient and healthy donor samples were processed jointly. The immunoSEQ multiplex PCR was used to amplify TCRB sequences from cDNA, yielding 87-bp fragments that span the CDR3 region. The amplicons were sequenced using the Illumina HiSeq platform. The study's own analysis went as follows. PCR bias was computationally corrected using synthetic template baselines, reads within Hamming distance 2 were collapsed, and singletons that could not be merged were discarded. Reads were aligned to IMGT to assign V, D and J genes, CDR3 length, and insertions or deletions at six rearrangement sites. Within each subset, clonotype counts were normalized to sorted cell number, and only after that were true diversity and Gini coefficients computed with the tcR R package. Repertoire sharing was quantified using the overlap coefficient calculated on TCRB nucleotide sequences. Drawn from immuneACCESS, this table holds only the in-frame rearrangements with V and J called that TCRdb kept. Clones are partly lost; checked studies trace under half to an unresolved V gene and leave the rest unexplained. V, J and clone size were drawn from that table, and D and trimming were deduced from the DNA. The sample contains some 120,000 clones, about 18% of them found a single time. 2% to 3% of the sample goes to the ten largest clones.

The TCR originated in a young man with type 1 diabetes. The material sequenced was central memory CD4+ T cells from blood. Recombination connected TRBV2 to TRBJ2-2; too little of a D gene remains to name it. The bases are TGTGCCAGCAGGACCGACTCAAACACCGGGGAGCTGTTTTTT. Translation gives CASRTDSNTGELFF.